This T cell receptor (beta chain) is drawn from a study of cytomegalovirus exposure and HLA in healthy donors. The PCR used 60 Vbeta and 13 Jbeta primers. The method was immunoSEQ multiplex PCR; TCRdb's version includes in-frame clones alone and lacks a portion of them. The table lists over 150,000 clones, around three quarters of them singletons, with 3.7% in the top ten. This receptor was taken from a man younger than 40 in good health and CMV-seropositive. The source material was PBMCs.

CDR3 nucleotide sequence: TGTGCCAGTAGTCTAGCGGGGAATAGCAATCAGCCCCAGCATTTT. Translation: CASSLAGNSNQPQHF. The V gene is TRBV19, the J gene TRBJ1-5; D uncertain. The germline V gene has CDR1 LNHDA and CDR2 SQIVND (reference sequence). V was trimmed by 5 bases and J by 0 bases, leaving 11 bases between them. The CDR3 is 15 residues long.